The clone carrying this T cell receptor beta chain showed up many times. The target antigen is unknown. These data originate in a study of CD8 T cells in ankylosing spondylitis. General observations from the study: Reported data indicate significant enrichment of disease-linked clones within matched ankylosing spondylitis synovial fluid. Blood from ankylosing spondylitis patients appeared to carry a characteristic roughly 8-variant TCR beta motif.

The CDR3 contains 12 residues. Generation of TCR beta libraries employed quantitative 5'-RACE incorporating molecular barcodes. Via MiXCR, TCRdb re-called the 5' RACE reads, giving one row per CDR3 protein. Altogether 190,000 or so distinct CDR3 sequences are present, roughly 12% being singletons, with the ten largest covering approximately 17%. The sample taken for sequencing was blood, either unsorted or a sorted T cell fraction (not recorded which). The chain joins TRBV21-1 to TRBJ2-1. TRBV21-1 has pseudogene status. The receptor was isolated from a male donor with ankylosing spondylitis or in good health (not recorded which). CDR3 sequence reads: CASSKAGNEQFF. CDR3 nucleotide sequence: TGTGCCAGCAGCAAAGCGGGGAATGAGCAGTTCTTC.